This T cell receptor beta chain was identified in a study of shared clonotypes between healthy human individuals. The study's findings and limits: Clonotypes not shared had lower generation probabilities than those common to all four donors.

Healthy HIV-negative adults without recent acute infections or vaccinations served as donors. TCRdb's copy holds only in-frame clones and misses some; the assay was immunoSEQ multiplex PCR. This table holds over 300,000 clones, about nine tenths found once. With respect to this clone: Its antigen is not known.

Between the trimmed V and J ends, which lost 4 bases and 6 bases, there was a span of 12 bases. Looked up from germline, CDR1 is LGHNA and CDR2 is YSLEER. This CDR3 comprises 14 residues. Input material: memory CD8+ T cells sorted from blood. The subset denotes: CD45RO+ cells pooled with CCR7-negative TemRA cells. The receptor was isolated from a young man in good health. This chain links TRBV4-3 with TRBJ2-2, with D possibly matching TRBD2 (5 bases). The CDR3 coding sequence is TGCGCCAGCAGCCCTGAAGGCGGGCCCGGGGAGCTGTTTTTT. Translation gives CASSPEGGPGELFF.